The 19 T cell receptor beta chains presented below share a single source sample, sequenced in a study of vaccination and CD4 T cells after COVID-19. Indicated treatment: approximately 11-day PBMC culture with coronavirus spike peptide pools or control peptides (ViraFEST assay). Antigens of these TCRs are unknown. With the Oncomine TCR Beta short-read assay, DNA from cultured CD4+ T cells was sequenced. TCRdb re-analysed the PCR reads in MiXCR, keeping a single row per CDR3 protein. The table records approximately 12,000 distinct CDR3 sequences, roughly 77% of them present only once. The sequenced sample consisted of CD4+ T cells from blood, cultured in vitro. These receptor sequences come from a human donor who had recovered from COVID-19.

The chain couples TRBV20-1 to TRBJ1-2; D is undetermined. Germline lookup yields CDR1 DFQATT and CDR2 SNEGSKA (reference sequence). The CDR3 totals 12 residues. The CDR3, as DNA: TGCAGCCTCAAGACTCCTAACTATGGCTACACCTTC. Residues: CSLKTPNYGYTF.

Written as DNA, the CDR3 is TGTGCCAGCGCCGACCCGGGGCGGATAGATACGCAGTATTTT. Protein: CASADPGRIDTQYF. The gene calls are TRBV6-1 and TRBJ2-3; TRBD1 or TRBD2 may be the D gene (5 bases each). The germline CDR1 and CDR2 sequences are MNHNS and SASEGT. V lost 8 bases to trimming and J lost 5 bases, with 17 bases between them. The CDR3 is 14 residues long.

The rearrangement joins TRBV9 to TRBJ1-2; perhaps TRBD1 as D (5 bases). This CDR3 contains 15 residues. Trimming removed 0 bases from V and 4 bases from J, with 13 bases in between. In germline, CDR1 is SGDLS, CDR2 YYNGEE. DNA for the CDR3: TGTGCCAGCAGCGTAGCTATGGGCCAGGGCTATGGCTACACCTTC. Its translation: CASSVAMGQGYGYTF. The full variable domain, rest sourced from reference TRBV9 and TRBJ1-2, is DSGVTQTPKHLITATGQRVTLRCSPRSGDLSVYWYQQSLDQGLQFLIQYYNGEERAKGNILERFSAQQFPDLHSELNLSSLELGDSALYFCASSVAMGQGYGYTFGSGTRLTVV.

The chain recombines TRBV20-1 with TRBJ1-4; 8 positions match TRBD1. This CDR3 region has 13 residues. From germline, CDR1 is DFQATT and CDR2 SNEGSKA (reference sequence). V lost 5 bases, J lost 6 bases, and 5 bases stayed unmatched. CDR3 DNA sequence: TGCAGTGCTCCTGGACAGGGTGATGAAAAACTGTTTTTT. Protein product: CSAPGQGDEKLFF.

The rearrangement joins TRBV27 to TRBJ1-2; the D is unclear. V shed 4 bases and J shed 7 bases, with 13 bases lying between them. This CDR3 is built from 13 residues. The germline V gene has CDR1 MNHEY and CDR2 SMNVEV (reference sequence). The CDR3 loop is CASSSVEMGGYTF. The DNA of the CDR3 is TGTGCCAGCAGTTCGGTCGAGATGGGTGGCTACACCTTC.

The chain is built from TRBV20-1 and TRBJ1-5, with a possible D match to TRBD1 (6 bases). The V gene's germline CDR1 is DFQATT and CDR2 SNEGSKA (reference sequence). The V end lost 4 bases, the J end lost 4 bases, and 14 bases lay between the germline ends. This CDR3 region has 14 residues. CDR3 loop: CSATAGQRNQPQHF. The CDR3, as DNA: TGCAGTGCTACGGCTGGACAGAGGAATCAGCCCCAGCATTTT.

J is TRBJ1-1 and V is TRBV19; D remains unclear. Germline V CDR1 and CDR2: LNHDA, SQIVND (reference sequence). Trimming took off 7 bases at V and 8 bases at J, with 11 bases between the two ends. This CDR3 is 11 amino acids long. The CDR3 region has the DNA TGTGCCAGTACGTGGGCAGTAGAAGCTTTCTTT. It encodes CASTWAVEAFF.

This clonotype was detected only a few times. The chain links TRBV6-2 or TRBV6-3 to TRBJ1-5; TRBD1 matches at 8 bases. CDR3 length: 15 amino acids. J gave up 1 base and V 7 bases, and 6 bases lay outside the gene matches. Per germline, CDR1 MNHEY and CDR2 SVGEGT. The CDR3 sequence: CASTLTGGSNQPQHF. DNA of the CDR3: TGTGCCAGCACTCTAACAGGGGGAAGCAATCAGCCCCAGCATTTT.

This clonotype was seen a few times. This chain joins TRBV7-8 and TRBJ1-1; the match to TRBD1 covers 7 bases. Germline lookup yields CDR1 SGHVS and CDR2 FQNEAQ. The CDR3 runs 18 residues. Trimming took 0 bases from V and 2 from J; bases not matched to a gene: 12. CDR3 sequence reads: CASSLAQGPLLLNTEAFF. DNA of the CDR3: TGTGCCAGCAGCTTAGCACAGGGGCCCCTCCTGCTAAACACTGAAGCTTTCTTT. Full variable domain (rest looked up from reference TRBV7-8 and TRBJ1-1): GAGVSQSPRYKVAKRGQDVALRCDPISGHVSLFWYQQALGQGPEFLTYFQNEAQLDKSGLPSDRFFAERPEGSVSTLKIQRTQQEDSAVYLCASSLAQGPLLLNTEAFFGQGTRLTVV.

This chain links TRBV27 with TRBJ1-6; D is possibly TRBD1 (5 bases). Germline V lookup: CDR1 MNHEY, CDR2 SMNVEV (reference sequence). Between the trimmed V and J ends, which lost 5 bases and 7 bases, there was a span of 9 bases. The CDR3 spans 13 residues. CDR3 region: CASSRAGNSPLHF. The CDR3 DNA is TGTGCCAGCAGTAGGGCAGGGAATTCACCCCTCCACTTT.

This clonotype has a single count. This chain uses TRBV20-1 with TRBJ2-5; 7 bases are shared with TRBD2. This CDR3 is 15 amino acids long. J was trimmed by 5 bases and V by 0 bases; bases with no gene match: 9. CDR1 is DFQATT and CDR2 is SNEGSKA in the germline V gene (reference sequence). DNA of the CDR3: TGCAGTGCTAGAGATGGCGGGACTACTCTGGAGACCCAGTACTTC. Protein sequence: CSARDGGTTLETQYF.

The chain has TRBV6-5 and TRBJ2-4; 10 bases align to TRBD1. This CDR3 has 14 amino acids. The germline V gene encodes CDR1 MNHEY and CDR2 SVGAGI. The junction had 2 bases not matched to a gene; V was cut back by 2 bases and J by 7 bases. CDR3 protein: CASSYAGQGNIQYF. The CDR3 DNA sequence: TGTGCCAGCAGTTACGCGGGACAGGGGAACATTCAGTACTTC.

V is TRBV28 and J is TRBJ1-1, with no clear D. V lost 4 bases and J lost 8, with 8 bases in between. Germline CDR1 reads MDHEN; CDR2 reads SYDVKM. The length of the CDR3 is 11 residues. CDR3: CASSSLAEAFF. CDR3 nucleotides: TGTGCCAGCAGTTCCCTTGCCGAAGCTTTCTTT.

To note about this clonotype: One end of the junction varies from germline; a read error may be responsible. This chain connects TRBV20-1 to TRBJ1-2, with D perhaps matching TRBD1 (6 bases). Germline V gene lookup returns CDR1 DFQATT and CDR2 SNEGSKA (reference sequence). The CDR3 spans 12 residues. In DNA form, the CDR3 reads TGCAGTGCCCCATGGACAGCCAATGGTTACACCTTC. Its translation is CSAPWTANGYTF.

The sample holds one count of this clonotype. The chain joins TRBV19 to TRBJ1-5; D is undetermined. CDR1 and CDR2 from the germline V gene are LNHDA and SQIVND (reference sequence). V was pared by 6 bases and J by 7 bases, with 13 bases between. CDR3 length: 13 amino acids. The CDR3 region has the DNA TGTGCCAGTAGCTTCGGGAGGGAGCAGCCCCAGCATTTT. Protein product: CASSFGREQPQHF.

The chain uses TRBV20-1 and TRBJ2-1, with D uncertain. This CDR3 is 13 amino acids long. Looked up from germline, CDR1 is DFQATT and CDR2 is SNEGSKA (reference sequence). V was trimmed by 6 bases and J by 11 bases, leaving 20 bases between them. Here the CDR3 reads CSAVEAIRQQQFF. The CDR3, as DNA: TGCAGTGCCGTTGAGGCAATTCGGCAACAGCAGTTCTTC.

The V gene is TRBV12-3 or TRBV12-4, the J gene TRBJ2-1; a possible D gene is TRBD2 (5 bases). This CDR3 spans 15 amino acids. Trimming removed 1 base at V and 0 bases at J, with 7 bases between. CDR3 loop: CASSLGLNSYNEQFF. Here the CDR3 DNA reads TGTGCCAGCAGTTTAGGACTAAACTCCTACAATGAGCAGTTCTTC.

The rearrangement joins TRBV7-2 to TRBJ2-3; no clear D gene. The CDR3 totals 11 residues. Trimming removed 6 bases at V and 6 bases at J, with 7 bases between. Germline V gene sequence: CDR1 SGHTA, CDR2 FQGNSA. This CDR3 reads CASSPADTQYF. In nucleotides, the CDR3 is TGTGCCAGCAGTCCGGCGGATACGCAGTATTTT.

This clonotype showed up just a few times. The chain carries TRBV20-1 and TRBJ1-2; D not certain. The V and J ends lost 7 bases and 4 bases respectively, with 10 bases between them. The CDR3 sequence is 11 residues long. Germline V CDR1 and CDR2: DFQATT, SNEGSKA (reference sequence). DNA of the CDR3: TGCAGTGTCGACCTATCCTATGGCTACACCTTC. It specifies CSVDLSYGYTF.